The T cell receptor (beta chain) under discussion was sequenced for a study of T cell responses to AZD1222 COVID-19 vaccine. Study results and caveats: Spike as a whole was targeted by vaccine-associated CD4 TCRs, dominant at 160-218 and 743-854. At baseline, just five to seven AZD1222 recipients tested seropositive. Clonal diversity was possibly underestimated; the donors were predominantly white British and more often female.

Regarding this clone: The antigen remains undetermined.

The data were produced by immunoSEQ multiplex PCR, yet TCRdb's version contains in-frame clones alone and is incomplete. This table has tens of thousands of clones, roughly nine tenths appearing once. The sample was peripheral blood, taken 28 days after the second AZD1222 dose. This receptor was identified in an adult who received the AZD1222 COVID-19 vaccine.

The CDR3 protein is CASSLDPTSSGNTIYF. The CDR3 DNA follows: TGCGCCAGCAGCTTGGATCCCACCTCCTCTGGAAACACCATATATTTT. The V and J genes are TRBV5-1 and TRBJ1-3; D gene unclear. The CDR3 length is 16 residues. V lost 0 bases and J lost 0, with 10 bases in between. Germline-derived CDR1 and CDR2 are SGHRS and YFSETQ.